Reported below is one TCR beta chain. The data originate from a study of identical twins. Each CDR3 protein is one row after TCRdb ran MiXCR on the 5' RACE reads. The table records 500,000 to 650,000 distinct CDR3 sequences, about 20% of them present only once. The trim removed 1 base at V and 6 bases at J, leaving 7 bases unmatched. The CDR3 spans 16 residues. Per the germline V gene, CDR1 is KGHDR and CDR2 is SFDVKD. These sequences were also reported in another study, on yellow fever vaccine responses in identical twins.

The chain couples TRBV24-1 to TRBJ2-7; 11 bases map to TRBD1. The sample was CD4+ T cells sorted from blood. The receptor was derived from a woman aged 18-29 years in good health. CDR3 DNA: TGTGCCACCAGTGATTTTTTTCGGGACAGGGGGGGCGAGCAGTACTTC. It codes for CATSDFFRDRGGEQYF.